The TCR beta chain described here comes from a study of control samples from healthy donors and cancer patients. Here immunoSEQ multiplex PCR was the method, and the copy in TCRdb shows in-frame clones only, minus some. The repertoire holds about 150,000 clones, with 94% as singletons. Germline V gives CDR1 MNHEY, CDR2 SVGAGI. The CDR3 runs 12 residues. V was trimmed by 5 bases and J by 7 bases, leaving 9 bases between them. The source is a young woman in good health. The J gene is TRBJ1-5, the V gene TRBV6-5; D is unresolved. Material for sequencing was blood. CDR3 region: CASSNSLQPQHF. The CDR3 coding sequence is TGTGCCAGCAGTAACAGCCTCCAGCCCCAGCATTTT.